This TCR beta chain appears in the sequencing data of a study of T cells in localized non-small cell lung cancer. This CDR3 spans 16 amino acids. Germline V gene lookup returns CDR1 SGHRS and CDR2 YFSETQ. V trimming: 3 bases; J trimming: 5 bases; junction bases outside the gene matches: 7. Data came from immunoSEQ multiplex PCR; TCRdb stores just in-frame clones and leaves some out. This sample has around 92,000 clones; roughly 93% occur once, and the top ten carry about 4%. The rearrangement uses TRBV5-1 and TRBJ2-3; 12 nucleotides align to TRBD2. This receptor was obtained from a woman aged 40-69 years with stage II squamous cell lung carcinoma. The source material was PBMCs, sampled before any cancer treatment. The CDR3 sequence: CASSSLAGGLQDTQYF. As DNA, the CDR3 is TGCGCCAGCAGCTCACTAGCGGGGGGCTTACAAGATACGCAGTATTTT.